The 6 T cell receptor beta chains listed next were all sequenced from one sample in a study of T cells in Graves' hyperthyroidism and ophthalmopathy. RNA transcripts yielded amplified TCR beta CDR3 regions. Initially, a first-round RT-PCR of the TCR CDR3 employed the HTBI primer set. TCRdb re-analysed the multiplex PCR reads in MiXCR, keeping a single row per CDR3 protein. This table has hundreds of thousands of distinct CDR3 sequences, roughly 32% appearing once. The material sequenced was blood. These receptors all stem from a middle-aged woman with Graves' hyperthyroidism.

Many counts were recorded for this clonotype. The chain couples TRBV19 to TRBJ2-7, with TRBD1 as a possible D gene (6 bases). Trimming removed 2 bases from V and 3 bases from J, with 14 bases in between. CDR1 LNHDA and CDR2 SQIVND come from the germline V gene (reference sequence). This CDR3 is 15 amino acids long. This chain's CDR3 is CASSIWGRENYEQYF. The CDR3 coding sequence is TGTGCCAGTAGTATATGGGGGCGCGAGAACTACGAGCAGTACTTC. Complete variable domain (other parts from reference TRBV19 and TRBJ2-7): DGGITQSPKYLFRKEGQNVTLSCEQNLNHDAMYWYRQDPGQGLRLIYYSQIVNDFQKGDIAEGYSVSREKKESFPLTVTSAQKNPTAFYLCASSIWGRENYEQYFGPGTRLTVT.

This clonotype was recorded only once. The chain has TRBV7-9 and TRBJ2-2, with 9 bases identical to TRBD2. V gave up 5 bases and J gave up 5 bases; unmatched junction bases: 9. CDR1 and CDR2 (germline): SEHNR, FQNEAQ (reference sequence). The CDR3 has 16 residues. The CDR3 reads CASSQHSSGVTGELFF. In DNA form, the CDR3 reads TGTGCCAGCAGCCAACATTCTAGCGGGGTAACCGGGGAGCTGTTTTTT.

This clonotype was seen a few times. V usage is TRBV7-2 and J usage is TRBJ1-2, with D hard to call. The CDR3 consists of 15 residues. Deletions cut 8 bases from V and 4 bases from J, with 20 bases between. Per the germline V gene, CDR1 is SGHTA and CDR2 is FQGNSA. CDR3 DNA: TGTGCCAGCTCACCAGGATCCCATAGTCCCTATGGCTACACCTTC. Amino acids: CASSPGSHSPYGYTF.

To note about this clonotype: This may arise from a read error, as a much more abundant clone is one base away. CDR3 region: CASSAGGEGLAHYEQYF. The CDR3 nucleotides are TGTGCCAGCAGCGCAGGAGGGGAGGGACTAGCGCACTACGAGCAGTACTTC. The V call is TRBV9, the J call TRBJ2-7; 10 bases are a match to TRBD2. The J segment lost 3 bases and the V segment lost 3 bases, leaving 12 bases of the junction unmatched. CDR1 and CDR2 from the germline V gene are SGDLS and YYNGEE. This CDR3 spans 17 amino acids.

The chain has TRBV6-1 and TRBJ2-7, with D perhaps TRBD1 or TRBD2 (5 bases each). V was cut by 8 bases and J by 3 bases, with 23 bases left in between. The CDR3 sequence is 16 residues long. Germline V gives CDR1 MNHNS, CDR2 SASEGT. This CDR3 is CASHRGTGTPHYEQYF. In DNA, the CDR3 is TGTGCCAGCCATAGGGGAACCGGGACCCCTCACTACGAGCAGTACTTC.

This clonotype was detected ten times or more. The chain links TRBV29-1 to TRBJ2-7; no clear D. CDR3 length equals 13 residues. Looked up from germline, CDR1 is SQVTM and CDR2 is ANQGSEA. V lost 4 bases and J lost 6, with 16 bases in between. CDR3 residues: CSVVASNVGEQYF. The CDR3 coding sequence is TGCAGCGTTGTGGCTTCCAACGTGGGCGAGCAGTACTTC.